What follows are 13 T cell receptor beta chains derived from one specimen sequenced in a study of OX40 agonist ivuxolimab in advanced cancers. Clones were read by immunoSEQ multiplex PCR, and TCRdb kept only the in-frame ones, dropping some. The profile shows tens of thousands of clones, 90% to 95% of them singletons. The material was CD4+ or CD8+ T cells sorted from blood, obtained in a trial of the OX40 agonist ivuxolimab. The origin of the receptors is an adult with an advanced solid tumor such as melanoma, head and neck, liver or kidney cancer.

This chain links TRBV6-1 with TRBJ2-5; 10 bases agree with TRBD1. With the DNA end fitting TRBJ2-7 better, the J assignment may be wrong. CDR1 MNHNS and CDR2 SASEGT come from the germline V gene. The CDR3 extends over 16 amino acids. The DNA for the CDR3 is TGTGCCAGCAGTGAAATCGGGACAGGGGTCTCCTACGAGCAGTACTTC. Its protein is CASSEIGTGVSYEQYF.

The gene calls are TRBV5-5 and TRBJ2-5, with 13 nucleotides matching TRBD2. The CDR3 has 18 amino acids. Germline V gene lookup returns CDR1 SGHKS and CDR2 YYEKEE (reference sequence). V shed 0 bases and J 4 bases; nucleotides not matched to a gene: 9. CDR3 sequence (DNA): TGTGCCAGCAGCTTGGAGGGACTAGCGGGGTGGGTTGGAGAGACCCAGTACTTC. This translates into CASSLEGLAGWVGETQYF.

The chain recombines TRBV7-2 with TRBJ2-5; 7 bases map to TRBD1. This CDR3 region has 14 residues. The trim removed 3 bases at V and 2 bases at J, leaving 3 bases unmatched. CDR1 and CDR2 (germline): SGHTA, FQGNSA. The CDR3: CASSFGTAQETQYF. CDR3 in DNA: TGTGCCAGCAGCTTTGGGACAGCGCAAGAGACCCAGTACTTC.

The chain is built from TRBV7-2 and TRBJ2-5; D uncertain. This CDR3 comprises 14 residues. V lost 0 bases and J 3 bases, leaving 8 bases between the germline ends. CDR1 is SGHTA and CDR2 is FQGNSA in the germline V gene. CDR3 loop: CASSLAAAEETQYF. In nucleotides, the CDR3 is TGTGCCAGCAGCTTAGCGGCCGCCGAAGAGACCCAGTACTTC.

The rearrangement links TRBV30 to TRBJ2-5; unclear D gene. The CDR3 sequence is 13 residues long. Trimming shortened V by 1 base and J by 5 bases, and 11 bases separated the two germline ends. Germline V gives CDR1 GTSNPN, CDR2 SVGIG (reference sequence). The CDR3 DNA sequence: TGTGCCTGGAGTGGAGACGCTCGGGAGACCCAGTACTTC. This codes for CAWSGDARETQYF.

The V gene is TRBV6-1, the J gene TRBJ2-5; D uncertain. The CDR3 has 12 amino acids. CDR1 is MNHNS, CDR2 SASEGT, per germline. The V end was cut by 7 bases, the J end by 0 bases, with 6 bases between. CDR3 nucleotides: TGTGCCAGCACAACGTACCAAGAGACCCAGTACTTC. Residues: CASTTYQETQYF.

This clone has just one count. The rearrangement joins TRBV18 to TRBJ2-7; 10 nucleotides align to TRBD1. V shed 3 bases, J shed 4 bases, and the junction held 6 bases outside the gene matches. Germline lookup yields CDR1 KGHSH and CDR2 LQKENI. CDR3 length equals 15 residues. This CDR3 reads CASSPLGTGAYEQYF. DNA for the CDR3: TGTGCCAGCTCACCCCTTGGGACAGGGGCGTACGAGCAGTACTTC.

The chain carries TRBV6-5 and TRBJ2-7; tentatively, D is TRBD2 (5 bases). The germline V and J ends were trimmed by 0 bases and 2 bases, with 11 bases remaining between them. The germline CDR1 and CDR2 sequences are MNHEY and SVGAGI. CDR3 length: 15 amino acids. The CDR3 DNA is TGTGCCAGCAGTTACTCGTTTGGAGGTCCCTACGAGCAGTACTTC. Protein product: CASSYSFGGPYEQYF.

This chain links TRBV7-9 with TRBJ1-2; D gene unclear. There are 16 residues in the CDR3. The germline V and J ends were trimmed by 1 base and 4 bases, with 16 bases remaining between them. Germline V gene sequence: CDR1 SEHNR, CDR2 FQNEAQ (reference sequence). The DNA of the CDR3 is TGTGCCAGCAGCTTAGGAGGACTGGAGGCACTCTATGGCTACACCTTC. Translating it yields CASSLGGLEALYGYTF.

The CDR3 nucleotides are TGTGCCTGGAATCGGGGGTCGACTGGAAACACCATATATTTT. As protein: CAWNRGSTGNTIYF. The chain joins TRBV30 to TRBJ1-3; D may be TRBD1 (5 bases). The CDR3 has 14 amino acids. The V gene lost 4 bases and the J gene lost 2 bases, with 12 bases spanning the gap. Germline CDR1 is GTSNPN and CDR2 is SVGIG (reference sequence).

The genes are TRBV7-2 and TRBJ2-3; no firm D call. The CDR3 loop spans 14 amino acids. V gave up 3 bases and J gave up 0 bases, with 7 bases separating them. The V gene's germline CDR1 is SGHTA and CDR2 FQGNSA. CDR3 sequence reads: CASSFTASTDTQYF. CDR3 DNA sequence: TGTGCCAGCAGCTTCACAGCGAGCACAGATACGCAGTATTTT.

This clone was picked up one time. The chain couples TRBV10-1 to TRBJ2-1, with 7 bases aligning to TRBD1. Germline loops: CDR1 WNHNN, CDR2 SYGVQD (reference sequence). The CDR3 is made up of 17 amino acids. Trimming removed 5 bases from V and 0 bases from J; junction bases left unmatched: 10. The CDR3 DNA is TGCGCCAGCAGTCCCAGACAGGGCCAAAGCTCCTACAATGAGCAGTTCTTC. It encodes CASSPRQGQSSYNEQFF.

The table lists this clone with a count of one. The CDR3 coding sequence is TGTGCCAGCAGCTTGGTGGGGGGGCGGTTGGGCACTGAAGCTTTCTTT. Translating it yields CASSLVGGRLGTEAFF. This chain uses TRBV5-4 with TRBJ1-1, with D perhaps matching TRBD1 (6 bases). The ends were cut back, 0 bases at V and 4 bases at J, with 16 bases in the middle. The CDR3 has 16 amino acids. CDR1 and CDR2 from the germline V gene are SGHNT and YYREEE (reference sequence).